The 2 T cell receptor beta chains listed next were all sequenced from one sample in a study of patients and donors after allogeneic stem cell transplantation. TCRdb reprocessed the RT-PCR reads with MiXCR, giving one entry per CDR3 protein. Here the sample spans roughly 960,000 distinct CDR3 sequences, around 17% being singletons. The sequenced sample consisted of blood, either unsorted or a sorted T cell fraction (not recorded which). These receptors were collected from a human donor who was either an allogeneic HSCT recipient or a stem cell or donor lymphocyte infusion donor (not recorded which). It is not recorded whose cells these are; they may come from a transplant donor.

The rearrangement joins TRBV20-1 to TRBJ2-3; 7 bases match TRBD2. J was trimmed by 2 bases and V by 3 bases; bases with no gene match: 11. This CDR3 comprises 16 residues. Germline lookup yields CDR1 DFQATT and CDR2 SNEGSKA (reference sequence). Here the CDR3 DNA reads TGCAGTGCTAGCGGGCGGGAGAGCTCCTCCACAGATACGCAGTATTTT. Protein sequence: CSASGRESSSTDTQYF.

This clonotype was detected a few times. The chain is built from TRBV6-1 and TRBJ2-3, with 9 bases aligning to TRBD1. The CDR3 has 13 amino acids. Germline V gives CDR1 MNHNS, CDR2 SASEGT. V was clipped by 8 bases and J by 4 bases; unmatched bases: 4. The CDR3 protein is CASSGQGSDTQYF. The CDR3 region has the DNA TGTGCCAGCTCGGGACAGGGATCAGATACGCAGTATTTT.